The 19 T cell receptor beta chains in this list originate from one sample, sequenced in a study of blood T cell repertoires in COVID-19. TCRdb's copy holds only in-frame clones and misses some; the assay was immunoSEQ multiplex PCR. This sample carries under 250,000 clones, around 83% of them seen once, and the ten largest clones take about 1.3%. The sample consisted of PBMCs or T cells enriched from blood (not recorded which). Receptor source: a woman aged 40 to 50 with acute COVID-19.

The J gene is TRBJ2-3, the V gene TRBV7-8, with TRBD1 matching over 7 bases. The germline gives CDR1 SGHVS, CDR2 FQNEAQ. This CDR3 is built from 17 residues. The V and J ends lost 7 bases and 2 bases, in that order; junction bases with no gene match: 15. This CDR3 reads CASIRAPGQLFTDTQYF. CDR3 nucleotides: TGTGCCAGCATACGAGCACCGGGACAGTTATTCACAGATACGCAGTATTTT.

This chain joins TRBV2 and TRBJ1-1; TRBD1 matches 8 bases. V shed 3 bases, J shed 4 bases, and the junction held 4 bases outside the gene matches. This CDR3 comprises 14 residues. CDR1 and CDR2 from the germline V gene are SNHLY and FYNNEI. CDR3 protein: CASSDRGQITEAFF. DNA for the CDR3: TGTGCCAGCAGTGACAGGGGGCAAATCACTGAAGCTTTCTTT.

The rearrangement uses TRBV6-5 and TRBJ2-3; the match to TRBD2 covers 11 bases. Germline V gene data show CDR1 as MNHEY and CDR2 as SVGAGI. This CDR3 comprises 15 residues. Germline trimming cut 6 bases from V and 5 bases from J; bases unmatched to any gene: 7. This CDR3 reads CASSRTSGSGDTQYF. The CDR3 region has the DNA TGTGCCAGCAGCCGTACTAGCGGGAGTGGAGATACGCAGTATTTT.

This chain joins TRBV4-1 and TRBJ2-7; no firm D call. CDR1 and CDR2 (germline): MGHRA, YSYEKL. This CDR3 spans 13 amino acids. V lost 4 bases and J lost 3, with 10 bases in between. CDR3 residues: CASSLSFNYEQYF. The DNA of the CDR3 is TGCGCCAGCAGCCTTTCTTTTAACTACGAGCAGTACTTC.

J is TRBJ2-5 and V is TRBV10-3; possibly TRBD1 for D (6 bases). Germline V CDR1 and CDR2: ENHRY, SYGVKD. This CDR3 is 16 amino acids long. Trimming shortened V by 3 bases and J by 5 bases, and 19 bases separated the two germline ends. The CDR3 here is CAISDRAGDNGETQYF. Here the CDR3 DNA reads TGTGCCATCAGTGATCGGGCAGGGGACAACGGGGAGACCCAGTACTTC.

There are a few counts of this clone. CDR3 nucleotides: TGTGCCAGCAGCCGTGGACAGGCAGGGGAAAAACTGTTTTTT. Amino acids: CASSRGQAGEKLFF. The chain employs TRBV6-6 and TRBJ1-4; 7 positions agree with TRBD1. V trimming: 6 bases; J trimming: 8 bases; junction bases outside the gene matches: 9. Germline CDR1 reads MNHNY; CDR2 reads SVGAGI (reference sequence). The CDR3 consists of 14 residues.

This clone has more than one count but fewer than ten. The chain couples TRBV6-2 or TRBV6-3 to TRBJ1-1; D uncertain. The ends were cut back, 0 bases at V and 6 bases at J, with 14 bases in the middle. This CDR3 spans 15 amino acids. The germline V gene encodes CDR1 MNHEY and CDR2 SVGEGT. The CDR3 spells CASSYSVRTFAEAFF. DNA for the CDR3: TGTGCCAGCAGTTACTCGGTCCGGACTTTTGCTGAAGCTTTCTTT.

CDR3 DNA sequence: TGTGCCAGCAGCGGACTAGCGGGAGGGTCGAATGAGCAGTTCTTC. As protein: CASSGLAGGSNEQFF. The J gene is TRBJ2-1, the V gene TRBV28, with 15 bases lining up with TRBD2. The germline V gene encodes CDR1 MDHEN and CDR2 SYDVKM. V lost 6 bases and J lost 7; bases outside the gene matches: 4. The CDR3 loop spans 15 amino acids.

The chain carries TRBV30 and TRBJ1-4; no clear D. The CDR3 consists of 14 residues. The germline gives CDR1 GTSNPN, CDR2 SVGIG (reference sequence). Trimming shortened V by 0 bases and J by 7 bases, and 12 bases separated the two germline ends. The CDR3 loop is CAWSVQTVGEKLFF. CDR3 bases: TGTGCCTGGAGTGTACAGACGGTTGGTGAAAAACTGTTTTTT.

The gene calls are TRBV11-2 and TRBJ1-4, with D perhaps TRBD1 (6 bases). Germline lookup yields CDR1 SGHAT and CDR2 FQNNGV. With 5 bases removed from V and 2 bases from J, the gap between germline ends came to 12 bases. This CDR3 spans 15 amino acids. The CDR3 DNA follows: TGTGCCAGCAGCGCAGACAGGCTCACTAATGAAAAACTGTTTTTT. This encodes CASSADRLTNEKLFF.

The chain uses TRBV27 and TRBJ2-5; 8 bases map to TRBD1. After removal of 4 bases from V and 5 bases from J, the junction contained 6 bases not matched to a gene. The germline gives CDR1 MNHEY, CDR2 SMNVEV (reference sequence). This CDR3 contains 14 residues. CDR3 nucleotides: TGTGCCAGCAGTTCAGACAGGGGCAGTGAGACCCAGTACTTC. Translation: CASSSDRGSETQYF.

This chain connects TRBV29-1 to TRBJ1-2, with a weak D call TRBD1 (6 bases). Germline CDR1 is SQVTM and CDR2 is ANQGSEA. Trimming stripped 3 bases from V and 1 base from J, with 18 bases between. CDR3 length equals 16 residues. This CDR3 reads CSVDPRSAGDNYGYTF. The CDR3 DNA sequence: TGCAGCGTTGATCCACGGTCGGCAGGGGATAACTATGGCTACACCTTC.

This sequence joins TRBV4-3 and TRBJ1-2, with 7 positions matching TRBD1. V was clipped by 0 bases and J by 3 bases; unmatched bases: 4. The CDR3 is 15 residues long. CDR1 and CDR2 (germline): LGHNA, YSLEER. The CDR3 DNA follows: TGCGCCAGCAGCCAAGAGTCCCAGGGGGACTATGGCTACACCTTC. Its protein is CASSQESQGDYGYTF.

The chain joins TRBV6-6 to TRBJ2-2; D gene ambiguous. The CDR3 covers 13 residues. V was shortened by 5 bases and J by 6 bases, with 10 bases between the two germline ends. CDR1 and CDR2 from the germline V gene are MNHNY and SVGAGI (reference sequence). CDR3 amino acids: CASSIVAAGELFF. In DNA form, the CDR3 reads TGTGCCAGCAGTATAGTTGCGGCCGGGGAGCTGTTTTTT.

The CDR3 reads CASSYRGGRETQYF. Written as DNA, the CDR3 is TGCGCCAGCAGCTACAGGGGAGGTCGGGAGACCCAGTACTTC. This sequence joins TRBV4-1 and TRBJ2-5; TRBD1 might be the D (7 bases). CDR1 is MGHRA, CDR2 YSYEKL, per germline. Trimming shortened V by 5 bases and J by 5 bases, and 15 bases separated the two germline ends. This CDR3 contains 14 residues.

The chain combines TRBV5-1 with TRBJ2-3; TRBD2 is a possible D gene (5 bases). The length of the CDR3 is 17 residues. CDR1 and CDR2 from the germline V gene are SGHRS and YFSETQ. The ends were cut back, 2 bases at V and 5 bases at J, with 21 bases in the middle. The CDR3 coding sequence is TGCGCCAGCAGCTTAGACTACAACCATCCGGGGATAGATACGCAGTATTTT. This sequence encodes CASSLDYNHPGIDTQYF.

The CDR3 is CASSLGWGGGPSEQYF. The CDR3 DNA follows: TGTGCCAGCAGCTTGGGTTGGGGGGGCGGACCTTCCGAGCAGTACTTC. This chain uses TRBV5-6 with TRBJ2-7; weak D call: TRBD2 (7 bases). CDR3 length: 16 amino acids. Looked up from germline, CDR1 is SGHDT and CDR2 is YYEEEE. V was shortened by 0 bases and J by 6 bases, with 19 bases between the two germline ends.

V usage is TRBV5-5 and J usage is TRBJ2-6; 7 bases map to TRBD1. CDR1 SGHKS and CDR2 YYEKEE come from the germline V gene (reference sequence). The ends lost 3 bases at V and 2 bases at J; junction bases unmatched: 5. The CDR3 length is 16 residues. The CDR3 is CASSYGDRAGANVLTF. Written as DNA, the CDR3 is TGTGCCAGCAGCTACGGCGACAGGGCTGGGGCCAACGTCCTGACTTTC.

The chain combines TRBV18 with TRBJ1-1; 10 bases line up with TRBD1. In germline, CDR1 is KGHSH, CDR2 LQKENI. The V gene end was trimmed by 3 bases and the J gene end by 5 bases; junction bases not matched to a gene: 3. This CDR3 region has 14 residues. In DNA, the CDR3 is TGTGCCAGCTCACCGGGACAGGGGTTGACTGAAGCTTTCTTT. Translation: CASSPGQGLTEAFF.